These 17 T cell receptor beta chains were sequenced from one sample in a study of cytomegalovirus exposure and HLA in healthy donors. PCR involved 60 Vbeta and 13 Jbeta primers. Sequencing was performed with immunoSEQ multiplex PCR; in TCRdb, only in-frame clones are kept and a portion is missing. Among tens of thousands of clones listed, roughly 79% were seen once. Sequences were obtained from PBMCs. The receptor set was obtained from a young woman in good health and CMV-seronegative.

The chain combines TRBV11-2 with TRBJ1-6; 7 bases are shared with TRBD1. V gave up 0 bases and J gave up 4 bases; unmatched junction bases: 3. The germline CDR1 and CDR2 sequences are SGHAT and FQNNGV. CDR3 length: 16 residues. Here the CDR3 DNA reads TGTGCCAGCAGCTTAGATATGACAGGGTATAATTCACCCCTCCACTTT. As protein: CASSLDMTGYNSPLHF.

CDR3 nucleotide sequence: TGTGCCAGCAGTTTATTTTTAGGGGGCTCCTACGAGCAGTACTTC. Residues: CASSLFLGGSYEQYF. The rearrangement links TRBV27 to TRBJ2-7, with D maybe TRBD1 (6 bases). This CDR3 region has 15 residues. Per the germline V gene, CDR1 is MNHEY and CDR2 is SMNVEV (reference sequence). With 1 base removed from V and 0 bases from J, the gap between germline ends came to 10 bases.

The rearrangement joins TRBV7-9 to TRBJ2-7; TRBD2 might be the D (6 bases). The CDR3 extends over 14 amino acids. Germline V gives CDR1 SEHNR, CDR2 FQNEAQ (reference sequence). Trimming shortened V by 1 base and J by 5 bases, and 12 bases separated the two germline ends. The CDR3 bases are TGTGCCAGCAGCTTAGTTGCGGGACCCCACGAGCAGTACTTC. This sequence encodes CASSLVAGPHEQYF.

CDR3 nucleotide sequence: TGCGCCAGCAGCCAAGATGGTGCCGGAGCTACCTACGAGCAGTACTTC. This gives the protein CASSQDGAGATYEQYF. The chain combines TRBV4-1 with TRBJ2-7; D is ambiguous. From germline, CDR1 is MGHRA and CDR2 YSYEKL. The V end was cut by 0 bases, the J end by 2 bases, with 14 bases between. The CDR3 totals 16 residues.

Concerning this clone: The DNA is left out, because the CDR3 cannot be placed on it with certainty; the CDR3 is given as TCRdb lists it. The V gene is TRBV4-1, the J gene TRBJ1-1; TRBD1 is the table's D call and was not checked against the DNA. Germline loops: CDR1 MGHRA, CDR2 YSYEKL. The CDR3 adds up to 15 amino acids, both ends counted. CDR3 region: CASSPFGPGGFEAFF.

The CDR3 reads CASSLADGTSGEQFF. CDR3 nucleotides: TGTGCCAGCAGCTTAGCGGATGGGACTAGCGGCGAGCAGTTCTTC. V usage is TRBV7-6 and J usage is TRBJ2-1; TRBD2 matches 11 bases. The CDR3 is 15 amino acids. Trimming took 0 bases from V and 10 from J; bases not matched to a gene: 5. The germline gives CDR1 SGHVS, CDR2 FNYEAQ.

The chain carries TRBV29-1 and TRBJ2-3; D remains ambiguous. The CDR3 contains 13 residues. The germline CDR1 and CDR2 sequences are SQVTM and ANQGSEA. Trimming stripped 3 bases from V and 0 bases from J, with 7 bases between. The CDR3 spells CSVDVGSTDTQYF. The CDR3 nucleotides read TGCAGCGTTGATGTCGGGAGCACAGATACGCAGTATTTT.

The CDR3 loop reads CASSFLSGSSRFKTEAFF. In DNA form, the CDR3 reads TGTGCCAGCAGTTTTTTAAGCGGGTCATCTCGATTTAAAACTGAAGCTTTCTTT. This chain links TRBV28 with TRBJ1-1; D ambiguous. CDR3 length equals 18 residues. Germline V lookup: CDR1 MDHEN, CDR2 SYDVKM. V dropped 3 bases and J dropped 5 bases, with 25 bases sitting between them.

This clone was detected only once. This chain links TRBV16 with TRBJ1-5, with a possible D match to TRBD1 (5 bases). The germline V gene encodes CDR1 KGHSY and CDR2 FQNENV. The CDR3 totals 16 residues. Trimming took off 1 base at V and 7 bases at J, with 17 bases between the two ends. The CDR3 protein is CASSQWWGGTGQPQHF. The DNA of the CDR3 is TGTGCCAGCAGCCAATGGTGGGGAGGGACTGGCCAGCCCCAGCATTTT.

The chain uses TRBV27 and TRBJ2-4; a weak D match, TRBD1 (6 bases). This CDR3 comprises 15 residues. The germline gives CDR1 MNHEY, CDR2 SMNVEV (reference sequence). Trimming cost V 1 base and J 6 bases, with 13 bases left between them. The CDR3 DNA follows: TGTGCCAGCAGTTTATTGGGTCCAGGGGTAAACATTCAGTACTTC. It specifies CASSLLGPGVNIQYF.

The chain has TRBV7-2 and TRBJ2-5, with 11 nucleotides matching TRBD1. The germline CDR1 and CDR2 sequences are SGHTA and FQGNSA. The CDR3 totals 14 residues. V lost 5 bases, J lost 3 bases, and 2 bases stayed unmatched. CDR3 residues: CASSQGQGEETQYF. DNA of the CDR3: TGTGCCAGCAGCCAGGGACAGGGGGAAGAGACCCAGTACTTC. The complete variable domain, with remaining parts taken from reference TRBV7-2 and TRBJ2-5, reads GAGVSQSPSNKVTEKGKDVELRCDPISGHTALYWYRQSLGQGLEFLIYFQGNSAPDKSGLPSDRFSAERTGGSVSTLTIQRTQQEDSAVYLCASSQGQGEETQYFGPGTRLLVL.

The rearrangement joins TRBV7-8 to TRBJ2-7; D is possibly TRBD2 (6 bases). The CDR3 consists of 16 residues. Trimming left V 3 bases short and J 4 bases short, with 19 bases between. CDR1 is SGHVS and CDR2 is FQNEAQ in the germline V gene. This CDR3 is CASSFLRGGPLYEQYF. The CDR3 nucleotides read TGTGCCAGCAGCTTTTTACGGGGAGGACCCCTGTACGAGCAGTACTTC.

The chain combines TRBV28 with TRBJ2-7; D perhaps matches TRBD1 (7 bases). The V and J ends lost 2 bases and 3 bases respectively, with 11 bases between them. This CDR3 region has 14 residues. CDR1 is MDHEN, CDR2 SYDVKM, per germline. The CDR3 reads CASSLGQGGYEQYF. The CDR3 DNA reads TGTGCCAGCAGTTTAGGGCAGGGGGGCTACGAGCAGTACTTC.

V and J are TRBV6-1 and TRBJ2-7, with 8 bases matching TRBD1. J lost 3 bases, V lost 4 bases, and 2 bases had no gene match. Germline-derived CDR1 and CDR2 are MNHNS and SASEGT. CDR3 length: 13 residues. The CDR3 DNA reads TGTGCCAGCAGTGTGGACAGGGTCTACGAGCAGTACTTC. Protein: CASSVDRVYEQYF.

This clone has only one observation. The chain employs TRBV13 and TRBJ2-1; 10 nucleotides agree with TRBD1. The CDR3 length is 18 residues. Germline V lookup: CDR1 PRHDT, CDR2 FYEKMQ (reference sequence). Trimming took 3 bases from V and 5 from J; bases not matched to a gene: 13. In nucleotides, the CDR3 is TGTGCCAGCAGCTTGAGGACAGGGGGTCTTCTTCGCGACAATGAGCAGTTCTTC. The encoded protein is CASSLRTGGLLRDNEQFF.

The genes are TRBV5-1 and TRBJ1-2, with 8 bases identical to TRBD1. Germline V gene data show CDR1 as SGHRS and CDR2 as YFSETQ. With V trimmed by 2 bases and J by 3 bases, 21 bases remained unmatched. The CDR3 has 20 residues. The CDR3 spells CASSFGLGGRAGGSDYGYTF. The CDR3 nucleotides read TGCGCCAGCAGCTTCGGCTTAGGTGGCAGGGCAGGGGGCAGCGACTATGGCTACACCTTC.

This clone was counted between two and nine times. The chain combines TRBV18 with TRBJ2-7, with 10 bases matching TRBD1. The germline CDR1 and CDR2 sequences are KGHSH and LQKENI. V lost 5 bases, J lost 4 bases, and 8 bases stayed unmatched. The CDR3 extends over 15 amino acids. The CDR3 nucleotides are TGTGCCAGCTCAAACGACAGGGGGCGCGGGTACGAGCAGTACTTC. It codes for CASSNDRGRGYEQYF.